This TCR beta chain was recovered during a study of identical twins. Study-level findings and limits: The degree of excess twin sharing was weaker in beta out-of-frame sequences. Out-of-frame alpha sequences common to twins were enriched for low generation probability.

The V segment lost 4 bases and the J segment 3 bases; nucleotides outside the gene matches: 9. This CDR3 is built from 15 residues. The germline V gene has CDR1 SGHRS and CDR2 YFSETQ. TCRdb redid the calling of the 5' RACE reads with MiXCR, one entry per CDR3 protein. Among approximately 500,000 distinct CDR3 sequences listed, 12% to 15% were seen once. In the case of this clonotype: No antigen is known for it.

These data also featured in a second study, about yellow fever vaccine responses in identical twins.

The source material was CD4+ T cells sorted from blood. V and J are TRBV5-1 and TRBJ2-5, with 7 bases matching TRBD1. The TCR comes from a woman under 30 in good health. The CDR3: CASSMSTGTEETQYF. The CDR3 DNA is TGCGCCAGCAGCATGAGTACCGGGACAGAAGAGACCCAGTACTTC.